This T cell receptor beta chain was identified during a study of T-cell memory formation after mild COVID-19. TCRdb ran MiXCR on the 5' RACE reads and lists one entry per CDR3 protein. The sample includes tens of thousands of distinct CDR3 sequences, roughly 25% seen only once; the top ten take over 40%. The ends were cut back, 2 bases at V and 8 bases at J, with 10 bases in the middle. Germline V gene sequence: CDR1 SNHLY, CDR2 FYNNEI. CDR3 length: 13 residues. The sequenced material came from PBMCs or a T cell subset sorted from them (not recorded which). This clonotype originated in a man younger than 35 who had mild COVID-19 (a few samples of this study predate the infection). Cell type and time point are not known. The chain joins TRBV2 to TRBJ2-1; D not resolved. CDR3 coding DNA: TGTGCCAGCAGTGAAACGCCCAAACATGAGCAGTTCTTC. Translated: CASSETPKHEQFF.